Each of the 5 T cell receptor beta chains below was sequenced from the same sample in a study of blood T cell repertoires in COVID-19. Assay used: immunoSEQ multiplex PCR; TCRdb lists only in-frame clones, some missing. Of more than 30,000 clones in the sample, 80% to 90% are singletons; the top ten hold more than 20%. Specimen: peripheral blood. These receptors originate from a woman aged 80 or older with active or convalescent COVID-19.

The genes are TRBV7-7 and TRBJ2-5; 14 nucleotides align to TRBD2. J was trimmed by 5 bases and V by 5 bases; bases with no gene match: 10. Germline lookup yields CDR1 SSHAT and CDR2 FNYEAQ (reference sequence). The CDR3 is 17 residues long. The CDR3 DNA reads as TGTGCCAGCAGCCCAGGGACTAGCGGGGGCGGGGTGGAGACCCAGTACTTC. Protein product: CASSPGTSGGGVETQYF.

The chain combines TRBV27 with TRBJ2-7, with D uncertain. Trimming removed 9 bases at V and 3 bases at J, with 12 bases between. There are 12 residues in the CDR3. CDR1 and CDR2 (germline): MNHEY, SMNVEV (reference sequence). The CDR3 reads CASRTPYYEQYF. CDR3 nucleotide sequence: TGTGCCAGTAGAACTCCTTACTACGAGCAGTACTTC.

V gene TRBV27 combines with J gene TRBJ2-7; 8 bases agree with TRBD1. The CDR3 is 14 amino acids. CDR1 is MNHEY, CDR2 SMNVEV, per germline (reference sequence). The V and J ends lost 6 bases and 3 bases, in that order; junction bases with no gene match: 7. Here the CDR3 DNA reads TGTGCCAGCAGGAACAGGGGGGAAGGCTACGAGCAGTACTTC. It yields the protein CASRNRGEGYEQYF.

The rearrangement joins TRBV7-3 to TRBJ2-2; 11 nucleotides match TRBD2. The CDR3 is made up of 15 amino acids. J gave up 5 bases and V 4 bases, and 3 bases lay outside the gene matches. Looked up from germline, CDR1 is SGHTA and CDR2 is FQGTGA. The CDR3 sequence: CASSSRLAGTGELFF. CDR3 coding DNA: TGTGCCAGCAGCTCCCGACTAGCGGGGACCGGGGAGCTGTTTTTT. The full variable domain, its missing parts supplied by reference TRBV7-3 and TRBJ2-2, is GAGVSQTPSNKVTEKGKYVELRCDPISGHTALYWYRQSLGQGPEFLIYFQGTGAADDSGLPNDRFFAVRPEGSVSTLKIQRTERGDSAVYLCASSSRLAGTGELFFGEGSRLTVL.

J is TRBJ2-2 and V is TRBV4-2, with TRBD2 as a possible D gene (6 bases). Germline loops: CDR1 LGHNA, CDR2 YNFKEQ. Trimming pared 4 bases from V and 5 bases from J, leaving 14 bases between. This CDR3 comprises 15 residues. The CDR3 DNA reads TGTGCCAGCAGCCCCCGGGTCGCGGGGACCGGGGAGCTGTTTTTT. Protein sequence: CASSPRVAGTGELFF.